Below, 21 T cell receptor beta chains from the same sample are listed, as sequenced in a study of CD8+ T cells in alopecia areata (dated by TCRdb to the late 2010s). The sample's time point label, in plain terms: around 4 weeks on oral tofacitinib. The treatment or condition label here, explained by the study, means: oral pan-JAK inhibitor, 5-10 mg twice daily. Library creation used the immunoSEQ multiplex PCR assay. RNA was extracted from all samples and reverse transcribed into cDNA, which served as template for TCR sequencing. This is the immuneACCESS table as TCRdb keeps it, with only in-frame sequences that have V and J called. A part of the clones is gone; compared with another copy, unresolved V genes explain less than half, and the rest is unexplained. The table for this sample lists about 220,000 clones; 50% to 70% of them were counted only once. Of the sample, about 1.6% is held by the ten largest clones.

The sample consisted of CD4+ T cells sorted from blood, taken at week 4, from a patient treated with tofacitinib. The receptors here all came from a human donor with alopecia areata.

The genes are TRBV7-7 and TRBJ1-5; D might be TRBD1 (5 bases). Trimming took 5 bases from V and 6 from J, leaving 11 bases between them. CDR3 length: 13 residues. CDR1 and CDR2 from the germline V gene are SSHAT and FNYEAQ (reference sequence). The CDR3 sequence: CASSQGPGQPQHF. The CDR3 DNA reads TGTGCCAGCAGCCAGGGCCCCGGTCAGCCCCAGCATTTT.

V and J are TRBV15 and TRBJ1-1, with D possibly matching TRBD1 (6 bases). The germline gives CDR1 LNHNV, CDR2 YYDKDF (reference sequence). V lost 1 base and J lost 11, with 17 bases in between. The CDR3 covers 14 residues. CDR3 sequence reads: CATSRGSSTGLAFF. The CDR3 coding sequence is TGTGCCACCAGCAGAGGGTCCTCGACAGGTCTTGCTTTCTTT.

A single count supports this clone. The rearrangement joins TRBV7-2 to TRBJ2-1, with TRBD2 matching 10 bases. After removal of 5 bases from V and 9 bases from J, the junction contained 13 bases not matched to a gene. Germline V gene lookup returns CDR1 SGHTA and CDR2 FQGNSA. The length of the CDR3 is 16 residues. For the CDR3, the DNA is TGTGCCAGCAGCCCCGAGCGGGGGGGCCTGGGTTTTGAGCAGTTCTTC. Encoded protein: CASSPERGGLGFEQFF.

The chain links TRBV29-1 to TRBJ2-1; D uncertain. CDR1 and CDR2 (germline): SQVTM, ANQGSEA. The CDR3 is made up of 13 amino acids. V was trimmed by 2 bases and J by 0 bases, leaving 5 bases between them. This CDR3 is CSVEPRSYNEQFF. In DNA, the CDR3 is TGCAGCGTTGAACCGCGCTCCTACAATGAGCAGTTCTTC.

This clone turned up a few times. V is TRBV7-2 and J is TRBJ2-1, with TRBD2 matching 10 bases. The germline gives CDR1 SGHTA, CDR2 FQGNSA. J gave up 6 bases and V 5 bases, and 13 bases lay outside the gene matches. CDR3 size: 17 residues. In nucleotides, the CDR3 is TGTGCCAGCAGCCTCAAAGCGGGGGGGCATCCGGTCAATGAGCAGTTCTTC. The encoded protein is CASSLKAGGHPVNEQFF.

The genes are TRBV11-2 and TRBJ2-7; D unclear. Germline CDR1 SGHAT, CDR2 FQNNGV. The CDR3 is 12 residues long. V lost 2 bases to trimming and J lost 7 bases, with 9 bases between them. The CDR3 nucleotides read TGTGCCAGCAGCTTACACCGTGCGGAGCAGTACTTC. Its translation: CASSLHRAEQYF.

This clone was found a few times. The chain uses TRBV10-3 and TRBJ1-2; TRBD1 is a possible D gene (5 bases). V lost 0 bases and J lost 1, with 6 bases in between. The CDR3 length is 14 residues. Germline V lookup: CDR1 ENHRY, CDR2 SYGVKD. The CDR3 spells CAISESRDNYGYTF. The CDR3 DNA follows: TGTGCCATCAGTGAGTCCAGGGATAACTATGGCTACACCTTC.

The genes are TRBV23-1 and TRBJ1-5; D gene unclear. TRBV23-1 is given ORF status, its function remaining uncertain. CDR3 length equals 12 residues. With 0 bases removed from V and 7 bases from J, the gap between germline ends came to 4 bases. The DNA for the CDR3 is TGCGCCAGCAGTCAATCGGGACAGCCCCAGCATTTT. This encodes CASSQSGQPQHF.

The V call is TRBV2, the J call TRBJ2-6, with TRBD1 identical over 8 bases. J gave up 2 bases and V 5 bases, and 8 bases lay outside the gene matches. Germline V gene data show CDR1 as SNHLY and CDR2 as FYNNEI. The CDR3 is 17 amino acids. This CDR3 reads CASSIGRGLTGANVLTF. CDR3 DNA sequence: TGTGCCAGCAGTATCGGCAGGGGGCTGACTGGGGCCAACGTCCTGACTTTC.

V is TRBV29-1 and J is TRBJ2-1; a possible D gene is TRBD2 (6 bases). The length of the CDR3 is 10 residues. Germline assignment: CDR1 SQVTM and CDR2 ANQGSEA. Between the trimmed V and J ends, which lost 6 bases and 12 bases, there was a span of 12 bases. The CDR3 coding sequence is TGCAGCGTAGCCGGGACTCGGCAGTTCTTC. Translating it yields CSVAGTRQFF.

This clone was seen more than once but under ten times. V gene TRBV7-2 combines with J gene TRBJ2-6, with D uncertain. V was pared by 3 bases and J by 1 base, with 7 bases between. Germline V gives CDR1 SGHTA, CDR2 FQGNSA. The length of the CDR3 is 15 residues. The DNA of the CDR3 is TGTGCCAGCAGCTTCAGCTCGTCTGGGGCCAACGTCCTGACTTTC. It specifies CASSFSSSGANVLTF.

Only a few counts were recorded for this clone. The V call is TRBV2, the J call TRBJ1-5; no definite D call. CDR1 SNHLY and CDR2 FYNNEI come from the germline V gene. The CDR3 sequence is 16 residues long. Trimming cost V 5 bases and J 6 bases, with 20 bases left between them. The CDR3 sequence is CASSPEGGKGGQPQHF. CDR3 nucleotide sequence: TGTGCCAGCAGTCCGGAGGGCGGGAAAGGAGGTCAGCCCCAGCATTTT. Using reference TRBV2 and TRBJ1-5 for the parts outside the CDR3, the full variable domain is EPEVTQTPSHQVTQMGQEVILRCVPISNHLYFYWYRQILGQKVEFLVSFYNNEISEKSEIFDDQFSVERPDGSNFTLKIRSTKLEDSAMYFCASSPEGGKGGQPQHFGDGTRLSIL.

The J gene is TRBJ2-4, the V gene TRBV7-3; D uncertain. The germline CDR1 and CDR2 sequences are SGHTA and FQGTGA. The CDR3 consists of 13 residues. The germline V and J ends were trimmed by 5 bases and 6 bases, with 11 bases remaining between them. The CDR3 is CASSPTGSNIQYF. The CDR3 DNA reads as TGTGCCAGCAGCCCCACGGGCTCAAACATTCAGTACTTC.

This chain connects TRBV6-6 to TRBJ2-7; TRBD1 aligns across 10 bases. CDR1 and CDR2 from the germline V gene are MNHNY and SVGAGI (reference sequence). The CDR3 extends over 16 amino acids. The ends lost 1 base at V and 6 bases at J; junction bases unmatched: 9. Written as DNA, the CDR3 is TGTGCCAGCAGTTACTTATCCGGGACAGGGGCCCCCGAGCAGTACTTC. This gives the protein CASSYLSGTGAPEQYF.

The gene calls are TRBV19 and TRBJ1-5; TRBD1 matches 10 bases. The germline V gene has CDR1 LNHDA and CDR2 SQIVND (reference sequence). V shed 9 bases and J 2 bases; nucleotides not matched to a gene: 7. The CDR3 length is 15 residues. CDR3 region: CASHLGQGRNQPQHF. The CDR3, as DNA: TGTGCCAGCCACCTGGGACAGGGGCGCAATCAGCCCCAGCATTTT.

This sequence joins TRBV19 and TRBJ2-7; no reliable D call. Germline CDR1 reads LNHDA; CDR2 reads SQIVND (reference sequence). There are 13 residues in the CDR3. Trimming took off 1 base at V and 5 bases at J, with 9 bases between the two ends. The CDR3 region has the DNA TGTGCCAGTAGTATAGTAAACAGCAACGAGCAGTACTTC. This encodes CASSIVNSNEQYF.

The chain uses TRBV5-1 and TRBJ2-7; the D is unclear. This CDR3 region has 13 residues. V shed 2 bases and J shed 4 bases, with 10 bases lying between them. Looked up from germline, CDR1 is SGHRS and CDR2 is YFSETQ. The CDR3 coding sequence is TGCGCCAGCAGCTTTCGGACGGATTACGAGCAGTACTTC. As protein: CASSFRTDYEQYF. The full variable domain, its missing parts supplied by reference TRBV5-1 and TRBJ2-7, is KAGVTQTPRYLIKTRGQQVTLSCSPISGHRSVSWYQQTPGQGLQFLFEYFSETQRNKGNFPGRFSGRQFSNSRSEMNVSTLELGDSALYLCASSFRTDYEQYFGPGTRLTVT.

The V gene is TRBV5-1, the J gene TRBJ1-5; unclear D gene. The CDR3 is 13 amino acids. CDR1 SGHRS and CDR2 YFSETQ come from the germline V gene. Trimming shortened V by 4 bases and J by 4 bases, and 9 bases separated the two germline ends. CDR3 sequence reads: CASSRPPNQPQHF. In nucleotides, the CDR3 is TGCGCCAGCAGCAGGCCGCCTAATCAGCCCCAGCATTTT.

DNA for the CDR3: TGCGCCAGCAGCCAAGGCGCGGTTGGCAATCAGCCCCAGCATTTT. Translating gives CASSQGAVGNQPQHF. The chain combines TRBV4-3 with TRBJ1-5, with D uncertain. V was pared by 1 base and J by 2 bases, with 9 bases between. The CDR3 runs to 15 residues. CDR1 is LGHNA and CDR2 is YSLEER in the germline V gene.

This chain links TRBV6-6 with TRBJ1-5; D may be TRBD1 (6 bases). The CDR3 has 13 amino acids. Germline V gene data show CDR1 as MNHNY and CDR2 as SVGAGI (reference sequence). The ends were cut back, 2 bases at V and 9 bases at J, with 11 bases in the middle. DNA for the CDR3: TGTGCCAGCAGTTACGGGACATCCGGGCCCCAGCATTTT. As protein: CASSYGTSGPQHF.

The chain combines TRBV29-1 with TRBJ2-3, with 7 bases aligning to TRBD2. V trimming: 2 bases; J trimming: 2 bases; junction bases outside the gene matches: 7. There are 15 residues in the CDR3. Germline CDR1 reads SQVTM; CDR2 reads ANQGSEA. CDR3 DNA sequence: TGCAGCGTTGAATTTCGCGGGGGTAACACAGATACGCAGTATTTT. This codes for CSVEFRGGNTDTQYF.